These 10 T cell receptor beta chains came from one sample sequenced in a study of cytomegalovirus exposure and HLA in healthy donors (TCRdb year 2017). The library was prepared using the immunoSEQ multiplex PCR assay. For the multiplex PCR, a mixture combining 60 forward primers for TCR Vbeta segments and 13 reverse primers for TCR Jbeta segments was used. The table comes from immuneACCESS by way of TCRdb, which keeps in-frame sequences with V and J called. Part of the clones is missing from these tables; in studies checked, under half for an unresolved V gene and the rest for unknown reasons. The sample records some 91,000 clones, roughly 86% of which are singletons. The ten largest clones add up to around a tenth of the sample. The source material was PBMCs. The receptors originated from a young man in good health and CMV-seropositive.

This clone has only a few counts. The chain joins TRBV5-1 to TRBJ2-7, with D maybe TRBD1 (6 bases). CDR3 length: 15 amino acids. Trimming took off 1 base at V and 6 bases at J, with 17 bases between the two ends. Germline V gene data show CDR1 as SGHRS and CDR2 as YFSETQ. The CDR3 nucleotides read TGCGCCAGCAGCTTGACAGGGCCCTCCTCGGTCGAGCAGTACTTC. It yields the protein CASSLTGPSSVEQYF.

The chain carries TRBV7-9 and TRBJ1-1; possibly TRBD1 for D (6 bases). This CDR3 is built from 14 residues. Trimming stripped 2 bases from V and 3 bases from J, with 10 bases between. Germline CDR1 SEHNR, CDR2 FQNEAQ (reference sequence). The CDR3 DNA is TGTGCCAGCAGCTTAAACAGGGATTACACTGAAGCTTTCTTT. The encoded protein is CASSLNRDYTEAFF.

The chain has TRBV27 and TRBJ2-7; 10 nucleotides align to TRBD2. With V trimmed by 0 bases and J by 12 bases, 11 bases remained unmatched. The CDR3 is 15 amino acids. Germline loops: CDR1 MNHEY, CDR2 SMNVEV (reference sequence). The CDR3 region has the DNA TGTGCCAGCAGTTTATCGGTCCTAGCGGGGGCCAGTTTGTACTTC. This translates into CASSLSVLAGASLYF.

The J gene is TRBJ1-2, the V gene TRBV7-9, with 8 bases that match TRBD1. Germline V gene lookup returns CDR1 SEHNR and CDR2 FQNEAQ (reference sequence). V was pared by 5 bases and J by 8 bases, with 10 bases of the junction left unmatched. The CDR3 sequence is 14 residues long. This chain's CDR3 is CASSLLTGEAGYTF. DNA of the CDR3: TGTGCCAGCAGCCTCCTGACAGGGGAGGCAGGCTACACCTTC. Looking up the rest from reference TRBV7-9 and TRBJ1-2 gives the full variable domain: DTGVSQNPRHKITKRGQNVTFRCDPISEHNRLYWYRQTLGQGPEFLTYFQNEAQLEKSRLLSDRFSAERPKGSFSTLEIQRTEQGDSAMYLCASSLLTGEAGYTFGSGTRLTVV.

This chain connects TRBV19 to TRBJ2-1; 9 bases fit TRBD1. Germline assignment: CDR1 LNHDA and CDR2 SQIVND (reference sequence). There are 15 residues in the CDR3. V dropped 5 bases and J dropped 7; count of bases not matched to a gene: 9. The CDR3 DNA reads as TGTGCCAGTAGTCCTTCCGGGACAGGGACGAATGAGCAGTTCTTC. It is translated as CASSPSGTGTNEQFF.

The chain uses TRBV23-1 and TRBJ2-1, with D possibly TRBD2 on 6 matching bases. Being an ORF, TRBV23-1 has a function that is uncertain. The CDR3 runs to 15 residues. V was clipped by 5 bases and J by 3 bases, with 14 bases between them. CDR3 sequence: CASSSGGRLYNEQFF. The CDR3 DNA is TGCGCCAGCAGTTCCGGGGGAAGGCTCTACAATGAGCAGTTCTTC.

The chain has TRBV4-2 and TRBJ2-1; tentatively, D is TRBD2 (5 bases). The CDR3 covers 16 residues. The germline V gene has CDR1 LGHNA and CDR2 YNFKEQ. V lost 0 bases to trimming and J lost 3 bases, with 12 bases between them. The CDR3 protein is CASSQDSLAHYNEQFF. CDR3 coding DNA: TGTGCCAGCAGCCAAGATAGTCTAGCACACTACAATGAGCAGTTCTTC.

V usage is TRBV6-1 and J usage is TRBJ2-3, with TRBD1 identical over 8 bases. Germline V gene sequence: CDR1 MNHNS, CDR2 SASEGT. Trimming took 8 bases from V and 0 from J; bases not matched to a gene: 7. This CDR3 spans 15 amino acids. CDR3 loop: CASRQGRPSTDTQYF. As DNA, the CDR3 is TGTGCCAGCCGACAGGGGAGACCAAGCACAGATACGCAGTATTTT.

This clone came up once. J is TRBJ2-6 and V is TRBV19; tentatively, D is TRBD2 (6 bases). This CDR3 region has 16 residues. CDR1 and CDR2 from the germline V gene are LNHDA and SQIVND (reference sequence). V lost 2 bases and J lost 0, with 8 bases in between. The chain's CDR3 is CASSIWGGSGANVLTF. DNA of the CDR3: TGTGCCAGTAGTATATGGGGAGGCTCTGGGGCCAACGTCCTGACTTTC.

The V and J genes are TRBV6-7 and TRBJ2-1, with 10 bases lining up with TRBD2. TRBV6-7 is identified as an open reading frame with a role that is uncertain. Losses at the gene ends were 0 bases for V and 0 bases for J; bases not matched to a gene: 11. The CDR3 runs to 20 residues. CDR3 in DNA: TGTGCCAGCAGTTACTCGAGGGAGACTAGCGGGTTTAGCTCCTACAATGAGCAGTTCTTC. Its translation is CASSYSRETSGFSSYNEQFF.